This T cell receptor beta chain derives from a study of blood T cell repertoires in COVID-19. Study-level background: Acute-phase and convalescent COVID-19 samples originated in the United States, Italy and Spain. T cells, B-cell-depleted T cells, or PBMCs provided the cDNA or gDNA that served as material.

CDR1 and CDR2 from the germline V gene are MGHDK and SYGVNS. V lost 5 bases, J lost 7 bases, and 7 bases stayed unmatched. The CDR3 contains 13 residues. This clone was detected only once. Clones were read by immunoSEQ multiplex PCR, and TCRdb kept only the in-frame ones, dropping some. The profile shows about 25,000 clones, approximately 86% of them singletons. The chain combines TRBV25-1 with TRBJ1-1, with 7 bases that match TRBD1. Sequencing was done on a sample of peripheral blood. This TCR was sampled from a man aged 50 to 60 with active COVID-19. This chain's CDR3 is CASSQGGYNEAFF. The CDR3 nucleotides read TGTGCCAGCAGTCAAGGGGGCTACAATGAAGCTTTCTTT.